This entry lists 6 T cell receptor beta chains sequenced from one sample in a study of a mutant IDH1 vaccine in newly diagnosed glioma. The time point is: baseline, week 1 (first vaccination visit). As for treatment: pre-vaccination baseline after standard-of-care therapy. Generated by immunoSEQ multiplex PCR, the TCRdb table keeps only in-frame clones and is missing some. The sample has approximately 70,000 clones, about four fifths seen once. This specimen consisted of PBMCs, obtained from a glioma patient treated with radiotherapy, temozolomide or both. These receptors were taken from a man aged 45-65 years with glioma.

J is TRBJ1-5 and V is TRBV7-2; perhaps TRBD1 as D (5 bases). The CDR3 length is 14 residues. Trimming removed 5 bases at V and 5 bases at J, with 13 bases between. Germline lookup yields CDR1 SGHTA and CDR2 FQGNSA. This chain's CDR3 is CASSPSVGDQPQHF. DNA of the CDR3: TGTGCCAGCAGCCCTTCGGTGGGGGATCAGCCCCAGCATTTT.

The chain combines TRBV5-1 with TRBJ1-1, with TRBD1 matching 7 bases. The CDR3 sequence is 14 residues long. The V and J ends lost 3 bases and 4 bases, in that order; junction bases with no gene match: 6. CDR1 SGHRS and CDR2 YFSETQ come from the germline V gene. The CDR3: CASSSDRAGTEAFF. The CDR3 nucleotides read TGCGCCAGCAGCTCAGACAGGGCGGGCACTGAAGCTTTCTTT.

DNA of the CDR3: TGTGCCAGCAGCCCGGGTATCAATCAGCCCCAGCATTTT. Amino acids: CASSPGINQPQHF. This sequence joins TRBV5-4 and TRBJ1-5; D remains ambiguous. The CDR3 sequence is 13 residues long. Germline V gene lookup returns CDR1 SGHNT and CDR2 YYREEE (reference sequence). The V end was cut by 4 bases, the J end by 3 bases, with 8 bases between.

The J gene is TRBJ1-6, the V gene TRBV9, with 7 bases lining up with TRBD1. Germline CDR1 and CDR2: SGDLS and YYNGEE. The J segment lost 7 bases and the V segment lost 2 bases, leaving 3 bases of the junction unmatched. The CDR3 is made up of 14 amino acids. The CDR3 here is CASSVGGQNSPLHF. In DNA form, the CDR3 reads TGTGCCAGCAGCGTTGGGGGACAGAATTCACCCCTCCACTTT.

The chain has TRBV4-3 and TRBJ1-4; a weak D match, TRBD1 (5 bases). V shed 1 base and J shed 5 bases, with 8 bases lying between them. The CDR3 has 14 residues. CDR1 and CDR2 (germline): LGHNA, YSLEER. The CDR3 DNA is TGCGCCAGCAGCCAAGCAGGGTTGAATGAAAAACTGTTTTTT. The encoded protein is CASSQAGLNEKLFF.

The genes are TRBV4-1 and TRBJ2-3, with 9 bases lining up with TRBD1. Germline V gives CDR1 MGHRA, CDR2 YSYEKL. This CDR3 is built from 17 residues. Trimming took 0 bases from V and 4 from J; bases not matched to a gene: 8. CDR3: CASSQDLTGGWADTQYF. The CDR3 DNA reads TGCGCCAGCAGCCAAGATCTGACAGGGGGGTGGGCAGATACGCAGTATTTT.